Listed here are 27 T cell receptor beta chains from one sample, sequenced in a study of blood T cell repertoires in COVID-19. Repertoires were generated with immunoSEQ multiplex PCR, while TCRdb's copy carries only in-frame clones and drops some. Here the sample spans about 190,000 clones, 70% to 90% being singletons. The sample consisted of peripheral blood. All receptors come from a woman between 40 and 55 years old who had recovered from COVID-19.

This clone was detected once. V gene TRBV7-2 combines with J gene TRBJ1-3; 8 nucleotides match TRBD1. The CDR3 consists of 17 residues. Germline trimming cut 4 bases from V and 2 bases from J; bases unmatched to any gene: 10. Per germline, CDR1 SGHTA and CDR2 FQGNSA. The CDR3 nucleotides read TGTGCCAGCAGCTCTACATACGACAGGGGCCCTGGAAACACCATATATTTT. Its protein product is CASSSTYDRGPGNTIYF. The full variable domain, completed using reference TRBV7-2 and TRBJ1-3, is GAGVSQSPSNKVTEKGKDVELRCDPISGHTALYWYRQSLGQGLEFLIYFQGNSAPDKSGLPSDRFSAERTGGSVSTLTIQRTQQEDSAVYLCASSSTYDRGPGNTIYFGEGSWLTVV.

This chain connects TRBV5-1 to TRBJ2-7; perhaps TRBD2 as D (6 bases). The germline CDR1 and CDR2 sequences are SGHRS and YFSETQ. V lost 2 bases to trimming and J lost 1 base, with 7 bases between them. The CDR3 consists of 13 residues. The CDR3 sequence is CASSLRGSYEQYF. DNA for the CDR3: TGCGCCAGCAGCTTACGGGGGTCCTACGAGCAGTACTTC.

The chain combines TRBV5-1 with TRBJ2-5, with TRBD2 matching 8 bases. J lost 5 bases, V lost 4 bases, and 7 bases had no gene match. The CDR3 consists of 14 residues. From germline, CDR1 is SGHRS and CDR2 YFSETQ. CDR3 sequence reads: CASSPLAGPETQYF. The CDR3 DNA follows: TGCGCCAGCAGCCCATTAGCGGGACCCGAGACCCAGTACTTC.

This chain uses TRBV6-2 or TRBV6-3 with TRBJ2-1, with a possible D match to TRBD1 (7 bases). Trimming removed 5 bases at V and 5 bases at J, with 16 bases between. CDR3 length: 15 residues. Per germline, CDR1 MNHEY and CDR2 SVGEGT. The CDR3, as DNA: TGTGCCAGCAGTCCAGGGGGACTCGGGCACAATGAGCAGTTCTTC. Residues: CASSPGGLGHNEQFF.

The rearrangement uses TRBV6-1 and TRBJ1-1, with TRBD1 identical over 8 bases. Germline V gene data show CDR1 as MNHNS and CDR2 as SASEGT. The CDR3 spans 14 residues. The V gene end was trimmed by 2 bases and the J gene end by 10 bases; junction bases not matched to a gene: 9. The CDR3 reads CASSESGQGARAFF. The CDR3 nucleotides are TGTGCCAGCAGTGAATCGGGCCAGGGGGCGAGAGCTTTCTTT.

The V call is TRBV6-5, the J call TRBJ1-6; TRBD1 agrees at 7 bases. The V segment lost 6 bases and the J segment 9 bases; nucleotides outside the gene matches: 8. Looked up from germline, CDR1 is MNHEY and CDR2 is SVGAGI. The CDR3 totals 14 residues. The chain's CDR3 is CASSRTGAGSPLHF. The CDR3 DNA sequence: TGTGCCAGCAGCCGAACAGGGGCCGGTTCACCCCTCCACTTT.

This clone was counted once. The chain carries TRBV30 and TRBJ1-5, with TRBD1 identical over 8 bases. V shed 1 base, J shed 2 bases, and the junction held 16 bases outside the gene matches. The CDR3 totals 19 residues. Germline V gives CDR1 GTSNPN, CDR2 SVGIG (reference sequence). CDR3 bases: TGTGCCTGGAGTGGCGCAATTCGTGACAGGGGAAAGGGCAATCAGCCCCAGCATTTT. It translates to CAWSGAIRDRGKGNQPQHF.

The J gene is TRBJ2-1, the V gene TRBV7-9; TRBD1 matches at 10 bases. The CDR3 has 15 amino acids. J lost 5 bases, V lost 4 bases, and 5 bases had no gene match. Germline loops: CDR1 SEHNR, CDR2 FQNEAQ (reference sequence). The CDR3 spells CASSYVGTGDNEQFF. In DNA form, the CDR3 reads TGTGCCAGCAGCTACGTCGGGACAGGGGACAATGAGCAGTTCTTC.

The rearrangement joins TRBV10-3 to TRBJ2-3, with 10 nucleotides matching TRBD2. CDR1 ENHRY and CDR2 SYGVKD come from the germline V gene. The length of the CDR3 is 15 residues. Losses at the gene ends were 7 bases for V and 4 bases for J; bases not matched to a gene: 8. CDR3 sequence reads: CAITDLAGDADTQYF. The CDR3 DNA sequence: TGTGCCATCACCGATCTAGCGGGAGACGCAGATACGCAGTATTTT.

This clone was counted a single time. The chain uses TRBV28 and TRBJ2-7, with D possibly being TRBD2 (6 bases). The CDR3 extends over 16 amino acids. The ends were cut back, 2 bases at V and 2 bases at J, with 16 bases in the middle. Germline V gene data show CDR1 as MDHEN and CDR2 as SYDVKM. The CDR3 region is CASSLPTSTPTYEQYF. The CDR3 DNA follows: TGTGCCAGCAGTTTACCCACTAGCACACCCACCTACGAGCAGTACTTC.

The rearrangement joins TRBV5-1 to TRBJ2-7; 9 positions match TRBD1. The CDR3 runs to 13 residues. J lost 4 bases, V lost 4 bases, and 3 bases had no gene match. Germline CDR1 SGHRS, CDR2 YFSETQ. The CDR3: CASSTGQGYEQYF. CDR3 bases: TGCGCCAGCAGCACCGGACAGGGGTACGAGCAGTACTTC.

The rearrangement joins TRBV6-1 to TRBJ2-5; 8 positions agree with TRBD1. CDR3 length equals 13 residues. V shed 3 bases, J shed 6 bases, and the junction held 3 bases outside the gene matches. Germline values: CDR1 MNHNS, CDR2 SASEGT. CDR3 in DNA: TGTGCCAGCAGTGACAGGGGGCTAAAGACCCAGTACTTC. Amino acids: CASSDRGLKTQYF.

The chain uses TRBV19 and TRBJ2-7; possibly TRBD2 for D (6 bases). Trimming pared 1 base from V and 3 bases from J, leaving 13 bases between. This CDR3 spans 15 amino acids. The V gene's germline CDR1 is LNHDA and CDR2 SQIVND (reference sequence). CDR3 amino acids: CASSIAEGMGYEQYF. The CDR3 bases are TGTGCCAGTAGTATAGCGGAGGGGATGGGCTACGAGCAGTACTTC.

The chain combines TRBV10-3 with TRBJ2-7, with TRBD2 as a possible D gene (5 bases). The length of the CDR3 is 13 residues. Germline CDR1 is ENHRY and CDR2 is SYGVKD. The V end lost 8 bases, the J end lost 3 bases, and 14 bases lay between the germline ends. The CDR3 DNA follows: TGTGCCATCGGAGACTTGGACTTCTACGAGCAGTACTTC. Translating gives CAIGDLDFYEQYF.

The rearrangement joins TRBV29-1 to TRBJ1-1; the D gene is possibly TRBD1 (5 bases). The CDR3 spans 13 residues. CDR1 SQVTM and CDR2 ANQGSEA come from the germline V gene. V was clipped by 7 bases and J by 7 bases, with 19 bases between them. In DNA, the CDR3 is TGCAGCGGGCGACAGTCACTTGAAGGTGAAGCTTTCTTT. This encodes CSGRQSLEGEAFF.

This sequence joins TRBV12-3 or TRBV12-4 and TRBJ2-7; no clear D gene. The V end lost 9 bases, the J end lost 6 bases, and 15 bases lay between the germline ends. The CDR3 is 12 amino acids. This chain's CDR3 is CASADGVGEQYF. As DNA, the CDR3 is TGTGCCAGTGCAGACGGAGTTGGCGAGCAGTACTTC.

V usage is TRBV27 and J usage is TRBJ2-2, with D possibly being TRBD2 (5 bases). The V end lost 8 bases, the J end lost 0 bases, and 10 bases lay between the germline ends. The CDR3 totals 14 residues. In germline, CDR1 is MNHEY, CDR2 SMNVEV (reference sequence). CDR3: CASSRGANTGELFF. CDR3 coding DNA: TGTGCCAGCTCTCGGGGAGCGAACACCGGGGAGCTGTTTTTT.

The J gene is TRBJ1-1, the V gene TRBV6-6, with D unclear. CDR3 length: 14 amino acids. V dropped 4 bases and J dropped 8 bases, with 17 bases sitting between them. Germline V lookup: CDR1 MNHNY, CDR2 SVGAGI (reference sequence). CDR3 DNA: TGTGCCAGCAGTTCCTTGGAGCCGGTACTGGAAGCTTTCTTT. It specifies CASSSLEPVLEAFF.

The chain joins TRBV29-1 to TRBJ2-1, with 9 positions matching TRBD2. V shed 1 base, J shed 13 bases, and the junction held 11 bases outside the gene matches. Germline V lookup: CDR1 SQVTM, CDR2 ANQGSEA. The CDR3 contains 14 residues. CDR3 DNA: TGCAGCGTTGAAGGACTAGCGGAACAAAGAAACCAGTTCTTC. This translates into CSVEGLAEQRNQFF.

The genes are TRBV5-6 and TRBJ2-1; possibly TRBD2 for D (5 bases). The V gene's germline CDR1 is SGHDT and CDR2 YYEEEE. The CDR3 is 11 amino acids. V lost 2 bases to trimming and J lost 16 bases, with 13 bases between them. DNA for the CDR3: TGTGCCAGCAGCTTTGAAGGGAGCAGTTTCTTC. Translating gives CASSFEGSSFF.

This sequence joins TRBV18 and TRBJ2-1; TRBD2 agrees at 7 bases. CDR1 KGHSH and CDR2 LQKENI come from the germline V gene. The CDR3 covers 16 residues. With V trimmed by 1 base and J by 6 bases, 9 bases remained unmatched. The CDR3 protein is CASSPREGKGFNEQFF. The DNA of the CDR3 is TGTGCCAGCTCACCACGGGAGGGGAAGGGATTCAATGAGCAGTTCTTC.

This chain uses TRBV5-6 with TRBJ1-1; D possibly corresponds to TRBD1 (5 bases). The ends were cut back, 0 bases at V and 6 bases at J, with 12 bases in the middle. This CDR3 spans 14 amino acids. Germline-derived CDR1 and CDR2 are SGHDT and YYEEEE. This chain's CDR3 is CASSLEGPGAEAFF. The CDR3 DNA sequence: TGTGCCAGCAGCTTGGAGGGGCCGGGAGCTGAAGCTTTCTTT.

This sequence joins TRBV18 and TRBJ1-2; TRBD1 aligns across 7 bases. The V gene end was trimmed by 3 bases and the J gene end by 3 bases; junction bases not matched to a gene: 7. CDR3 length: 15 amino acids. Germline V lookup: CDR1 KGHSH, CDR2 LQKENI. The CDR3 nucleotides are TGTGCCAGCTCACCTAACCGGGACAGCGACTATGGCTACACCTTC. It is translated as CASSPNRDSDYGYTF.

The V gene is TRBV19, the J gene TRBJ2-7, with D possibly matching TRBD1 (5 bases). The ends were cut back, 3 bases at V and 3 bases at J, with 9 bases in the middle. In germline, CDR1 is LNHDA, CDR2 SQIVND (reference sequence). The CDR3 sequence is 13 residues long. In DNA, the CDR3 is TGTGCCAGTAGTATGGGCAGGGACTACGAGCAGTACTTC. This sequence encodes CASSMGRDYEQYF.

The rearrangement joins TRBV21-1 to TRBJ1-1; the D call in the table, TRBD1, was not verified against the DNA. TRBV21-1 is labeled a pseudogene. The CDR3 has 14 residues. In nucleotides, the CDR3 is TGTGCCAGCAGGGCGAAGGGACAGAACACTGAAGCTTTCTTT. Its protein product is CASRAKGQNTEAFF.

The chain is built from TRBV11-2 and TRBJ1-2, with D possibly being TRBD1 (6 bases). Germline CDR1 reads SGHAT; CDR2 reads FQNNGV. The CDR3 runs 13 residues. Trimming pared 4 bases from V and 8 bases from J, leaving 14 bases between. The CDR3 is CASSSGQIEGYTF. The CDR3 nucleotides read TGTGCCAGCAGCTCCGGACAGATTGAGGGCTACACCTTC.

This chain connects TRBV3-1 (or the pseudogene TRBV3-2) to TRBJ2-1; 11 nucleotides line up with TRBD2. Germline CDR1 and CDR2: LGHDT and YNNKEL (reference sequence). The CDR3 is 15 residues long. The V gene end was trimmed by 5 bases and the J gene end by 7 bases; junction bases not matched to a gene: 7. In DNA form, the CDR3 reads TGTGCCAGCAGCAAACTAGCGGGAGTAGGAAATGAGCAGTTCTTC. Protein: CASSKLAGVGNEQFF.